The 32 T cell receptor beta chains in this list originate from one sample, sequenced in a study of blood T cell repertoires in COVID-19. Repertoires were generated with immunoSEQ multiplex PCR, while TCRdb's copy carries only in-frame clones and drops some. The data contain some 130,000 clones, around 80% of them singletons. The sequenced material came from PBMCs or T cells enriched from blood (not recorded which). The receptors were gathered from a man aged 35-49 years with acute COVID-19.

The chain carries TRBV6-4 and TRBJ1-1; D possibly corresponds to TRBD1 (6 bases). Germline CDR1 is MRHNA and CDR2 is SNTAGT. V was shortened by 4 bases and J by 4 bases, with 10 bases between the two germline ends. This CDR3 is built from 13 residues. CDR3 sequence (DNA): TGTGCCAGCAGTGCAGGGGCTCTCACTGAAGCTTTCTTT. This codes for CASSAGALTEAFF.

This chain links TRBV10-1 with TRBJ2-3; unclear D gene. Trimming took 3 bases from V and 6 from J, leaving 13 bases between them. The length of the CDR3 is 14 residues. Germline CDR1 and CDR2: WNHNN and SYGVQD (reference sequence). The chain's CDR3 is CASSDLPPRDTQYF. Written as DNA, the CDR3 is TGCGCCAGCAGTGATTTACCCCCTCGGGATACGCAGTATTTT.

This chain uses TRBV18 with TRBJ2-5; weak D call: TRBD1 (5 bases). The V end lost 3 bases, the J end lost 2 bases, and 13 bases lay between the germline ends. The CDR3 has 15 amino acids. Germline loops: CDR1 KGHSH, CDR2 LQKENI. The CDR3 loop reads CASSPPGAGQETQYF. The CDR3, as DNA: TGTGCCAGCTCACCGCCTGGGGCAGGACAAGAGACCCAGTACTTC.

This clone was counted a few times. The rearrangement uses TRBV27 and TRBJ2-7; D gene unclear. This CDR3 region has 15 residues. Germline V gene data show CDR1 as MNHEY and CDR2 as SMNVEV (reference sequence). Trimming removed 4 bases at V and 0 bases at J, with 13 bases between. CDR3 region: CASSSIRTSSYEQYF. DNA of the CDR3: TGTGCCAGCAGTTCCATTCGAACAAGCTCCTACGAGCAGTACTTC.

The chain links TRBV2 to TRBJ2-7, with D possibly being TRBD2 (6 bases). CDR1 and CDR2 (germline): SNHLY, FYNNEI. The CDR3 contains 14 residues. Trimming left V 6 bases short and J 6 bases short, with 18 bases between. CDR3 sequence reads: CASSEGLRKGEQYF. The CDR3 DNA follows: TGTGCCAGCAGCGAGGGACTCCGAAAGGGCGAGCAGTACTTC.

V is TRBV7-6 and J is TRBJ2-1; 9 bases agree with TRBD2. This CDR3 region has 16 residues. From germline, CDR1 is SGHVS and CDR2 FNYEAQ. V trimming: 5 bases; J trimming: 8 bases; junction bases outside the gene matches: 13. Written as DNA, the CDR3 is TGTGCCAGCAGCCCATGGGGGCGGGGGGGCTTGGATGAGCAGTTCTTC. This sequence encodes CASSPWGRGGLDEQFF.

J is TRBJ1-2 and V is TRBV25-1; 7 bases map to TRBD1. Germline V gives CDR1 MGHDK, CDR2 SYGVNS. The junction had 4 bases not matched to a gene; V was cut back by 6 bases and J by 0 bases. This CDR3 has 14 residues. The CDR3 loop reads CASRRQGANYGYTF. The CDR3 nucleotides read TGTGCCAGCAGAAGGCAGGGGGCTAACTATGGCTACACCTTC.

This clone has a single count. The CDR3 spells CASSPGLAGANEQFF. CDR3 DNA sequence: TGTGCCAGCAGCCCTGGACTAGCGGGGGCCAATGAGCAGTTCTTC. The chain carries TRBV13 and TRBJ2-1; 13 bases align to TRBD2. Germline CDR1 PRHDT, CDR2 FYEKMQ (reference sequence). V dropped 5 bases and J dropped 6; count of bases not matched to a gene: 4. The CDR3 has 15 residues.

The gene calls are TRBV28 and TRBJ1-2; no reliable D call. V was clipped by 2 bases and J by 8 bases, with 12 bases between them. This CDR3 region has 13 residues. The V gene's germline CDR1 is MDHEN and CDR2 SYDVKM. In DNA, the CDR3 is TGTGCCAGCAGTTTAGAGGGAATGGGAGGCTACACCTTC. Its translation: CASSLEGMGGYTF.

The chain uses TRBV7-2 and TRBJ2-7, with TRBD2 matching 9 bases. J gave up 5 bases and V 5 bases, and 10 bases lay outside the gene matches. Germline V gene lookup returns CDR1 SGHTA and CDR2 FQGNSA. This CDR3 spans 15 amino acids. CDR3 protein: CASSPFSGGLNEQYF. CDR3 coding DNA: TGTGCCAGCAGCCCATTCAGCGGGGGGCTCAACGAGCAGTACTTC. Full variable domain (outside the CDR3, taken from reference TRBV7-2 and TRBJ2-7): GAGVSQSPSNKVTEKGKDVELRCDPISGHTALYWYRQSLGQGLEFLIYFQGNSAPDKSGLPSDRFSAERTGGSVSTLTIQRTQQEDSAVYLCASSPFSGGLNEQYFGPGTRLTVT.

CDR3 nucleotide sequence: TGTGCCAGCAGCCCCCTCTATGGTGGCTACACCTTC. Its translation: CASSPLYGGYTF. The V and J genes are TRBV6-5 and TRBJ1-2; no reliable D call. The CDR3 contains 12 residues. V lost 6 bases and J lost 7, with 12 bases in between. Germline V gene sequence: CDR1 MNHEY, CDR2 SVGAGI.

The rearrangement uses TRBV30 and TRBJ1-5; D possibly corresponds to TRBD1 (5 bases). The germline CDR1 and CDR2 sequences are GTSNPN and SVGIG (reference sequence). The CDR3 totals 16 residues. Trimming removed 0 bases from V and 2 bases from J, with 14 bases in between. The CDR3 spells CAWSVEGTSGNQPQHF. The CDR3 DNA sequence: TGTGCCTGGAGTGTAGAGGGGACTTCGGGCAATCAGCCCCAGCATTTT. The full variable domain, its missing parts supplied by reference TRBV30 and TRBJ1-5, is SQTIHQWPATLVQPVGSPLSLECTVEGTSNPNLYWYRQAAGRGLQLLFYSVGIGQISSEVPQNLSASRPQDRQFILSSKKLLLSDSGFYLCAWSVEGTSGNQPQHFGDGTRLSIL.

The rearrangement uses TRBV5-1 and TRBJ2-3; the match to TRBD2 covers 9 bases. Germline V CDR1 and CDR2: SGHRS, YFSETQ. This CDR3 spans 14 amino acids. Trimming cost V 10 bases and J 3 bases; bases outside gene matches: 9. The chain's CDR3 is CASGWTSVTDTQYF. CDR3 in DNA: TGCGCCTCGGGTTGGACTAGCGTTACAGATACGCAGTATTTT.

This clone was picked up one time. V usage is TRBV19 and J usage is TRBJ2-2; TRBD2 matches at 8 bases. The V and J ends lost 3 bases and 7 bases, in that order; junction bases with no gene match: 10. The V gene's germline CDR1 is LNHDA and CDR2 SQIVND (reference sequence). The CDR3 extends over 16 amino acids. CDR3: CASSIQSGSWVGELFF. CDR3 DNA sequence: TGTGCCAGTAGTATCCAGAGCGGGAGCTGGGTCGGGGAGCTGTTTTTT.

The CDR3 coding sequence is TGTGCCAGAAGCTTGGCGACTTCTATCCGAGGTCAGCCCCAGCATTTT. Its protein product is CARSLATSIRGQPQHF. V gene TRBV5-3 combines with J gene TRBJ1-5; D is ambiguous. TRBV5-3 qualifies as an ORF whose function is uncertain. The length of the CDR3 is 16 residues. The ends were cut back, 0 bases at V and 6 bases at J, with 16 bases in the middle.

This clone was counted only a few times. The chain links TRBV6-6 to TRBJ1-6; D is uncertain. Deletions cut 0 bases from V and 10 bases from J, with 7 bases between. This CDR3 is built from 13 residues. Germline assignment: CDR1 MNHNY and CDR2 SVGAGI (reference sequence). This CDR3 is CASSYSSGSPLHF. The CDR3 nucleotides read TGTGCCAGCAGTTACTCATCGGGGTCACCCCTCCACTTT.

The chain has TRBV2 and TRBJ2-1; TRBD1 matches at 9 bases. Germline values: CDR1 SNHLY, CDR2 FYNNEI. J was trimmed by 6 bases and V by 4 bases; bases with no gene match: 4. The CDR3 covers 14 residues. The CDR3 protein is CASSGTGESNEQFF. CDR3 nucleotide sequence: TGTGCCAGCAGTGGGACAGGGGAGAGCAATGAGCAGTTCTTC.

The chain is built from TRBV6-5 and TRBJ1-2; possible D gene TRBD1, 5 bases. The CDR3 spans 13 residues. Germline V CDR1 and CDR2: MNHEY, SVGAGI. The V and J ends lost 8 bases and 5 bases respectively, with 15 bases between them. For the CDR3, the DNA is TGTGCCAGCCATTGGCATGGGGCATATGGCTACACCTTC. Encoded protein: CASHWHGAYGYTF.

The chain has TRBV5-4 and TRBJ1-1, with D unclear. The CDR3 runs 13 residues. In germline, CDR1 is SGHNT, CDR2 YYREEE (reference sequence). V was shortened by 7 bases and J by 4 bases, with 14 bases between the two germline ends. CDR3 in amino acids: CASSPPGVTEAFF. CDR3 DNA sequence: TGTGCCAGCTCCCCGCCCGGGGTCACTGAAGCTTTCTTT. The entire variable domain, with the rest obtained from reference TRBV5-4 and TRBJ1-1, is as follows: ETGVTQSPTHLIKTRGQQVTLRCSSQSGHNTVSWYQQALGQGPQFIFQYYREEENGRGNFPPRFSGLQFPNYSSELNVNALELDDSALYLCASSPPGVTEAFFGQGTRLTVV.

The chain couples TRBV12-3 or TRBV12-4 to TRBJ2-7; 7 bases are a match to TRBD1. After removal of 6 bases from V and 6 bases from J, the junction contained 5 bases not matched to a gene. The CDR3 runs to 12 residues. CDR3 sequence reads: CASRRQGTEQYF. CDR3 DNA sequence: TGTGCCAGCAGGCGACAGGGCACCGAGCAGTACTTC.

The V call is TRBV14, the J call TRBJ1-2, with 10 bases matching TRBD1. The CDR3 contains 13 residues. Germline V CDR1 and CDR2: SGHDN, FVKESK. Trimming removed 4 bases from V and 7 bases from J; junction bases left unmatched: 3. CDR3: CASSLRDRGGYTF. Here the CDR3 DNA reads TGTGCCAGCAGCCTCCGGGACAGGGGTGGCTACACCTTC.

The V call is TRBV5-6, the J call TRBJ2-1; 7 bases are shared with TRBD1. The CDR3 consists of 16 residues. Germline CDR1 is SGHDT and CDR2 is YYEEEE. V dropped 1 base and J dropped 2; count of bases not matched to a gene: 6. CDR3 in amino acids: CASSLSGQATYNEQFF. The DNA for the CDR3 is TGTGCCAGCAGCTTGTCTGGACAGGCAACCTACAATGAGCAGTTCTTC.

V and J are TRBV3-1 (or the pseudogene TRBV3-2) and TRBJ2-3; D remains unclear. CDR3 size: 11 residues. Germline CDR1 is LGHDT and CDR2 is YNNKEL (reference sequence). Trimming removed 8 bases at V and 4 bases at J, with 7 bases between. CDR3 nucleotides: TGTGCCAGCCAAACAGCAGATACGCAGTATTTT. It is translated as CASQTADTQYF.

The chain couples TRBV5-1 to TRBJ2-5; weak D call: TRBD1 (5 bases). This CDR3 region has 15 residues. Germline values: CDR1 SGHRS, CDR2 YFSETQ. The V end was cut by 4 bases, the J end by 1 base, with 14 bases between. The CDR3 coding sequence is TGCGCCAGCAGCGCTACAGGCGGATCCCAAGAGACCCAGTACTTC. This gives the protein CASSATGGSQETQYF.

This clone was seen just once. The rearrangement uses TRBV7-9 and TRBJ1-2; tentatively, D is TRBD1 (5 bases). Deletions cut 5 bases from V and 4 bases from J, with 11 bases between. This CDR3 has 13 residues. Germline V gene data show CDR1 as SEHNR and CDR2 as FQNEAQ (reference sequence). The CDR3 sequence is CASSQGGSYGYTF. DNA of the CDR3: TGTGCCAGCAGCCAGGGAGGAAGCTATGGCTACACCTTC.

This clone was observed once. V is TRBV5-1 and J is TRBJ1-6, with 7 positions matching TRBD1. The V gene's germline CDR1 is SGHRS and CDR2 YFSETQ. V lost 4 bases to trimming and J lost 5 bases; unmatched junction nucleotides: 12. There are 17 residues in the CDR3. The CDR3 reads CASSRSTGPHNNSPLHF. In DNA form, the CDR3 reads TGCGCCAGCAGCCGTTCGACAGGGCCCCACAATAATTCACCCCTCCACTTT.

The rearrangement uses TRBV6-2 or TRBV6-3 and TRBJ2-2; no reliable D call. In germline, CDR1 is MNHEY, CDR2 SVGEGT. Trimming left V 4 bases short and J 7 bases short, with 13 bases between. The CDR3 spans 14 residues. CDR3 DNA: TGTGCCAGCAGTTCCCACAACAGTGACGGGGAGCTGTTTTTT. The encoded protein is CASSSHNSDGELFF.

CDR3 in DNA: TGTGCCAGCAGCTTGCAGAACTATGGCTACACCTTC. It translates to CASSLQNYGYTF. V and J are TRBV5-5 and TRBJ1-2; D call uncertain. The ends were cut back, 1 base at V and 2 bases at J, with 3 bases in the middle. Germline assignment: CDR1 SGHKS and CDR2 YYEKEE (reference sequence). The CDR3 is 12 residues long.

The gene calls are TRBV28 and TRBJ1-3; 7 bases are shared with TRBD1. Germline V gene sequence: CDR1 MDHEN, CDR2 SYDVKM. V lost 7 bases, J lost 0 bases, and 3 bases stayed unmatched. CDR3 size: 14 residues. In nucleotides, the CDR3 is TGTGCCAGCACAGGGACAGCCTCTGGAAACACCATATATTTT. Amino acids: CASTGTASGNTIYF.

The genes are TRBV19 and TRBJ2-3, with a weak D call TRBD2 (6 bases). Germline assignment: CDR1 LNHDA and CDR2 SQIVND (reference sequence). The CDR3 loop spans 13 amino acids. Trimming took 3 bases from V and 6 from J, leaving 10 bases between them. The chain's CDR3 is CASSIGGWDTQYF. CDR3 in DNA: TGTGCCAGTAGTATTGGAGGGTGGGATACGCAGTATTTT.

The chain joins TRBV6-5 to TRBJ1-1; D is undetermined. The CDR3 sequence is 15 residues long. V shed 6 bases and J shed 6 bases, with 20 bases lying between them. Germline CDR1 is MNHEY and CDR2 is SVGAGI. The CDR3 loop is CASRKETGVWSEAFF. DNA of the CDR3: TGTGCCAGCAGAAAGGAGACGGGTGTATGGTCTGAAGCTTTCTTT.

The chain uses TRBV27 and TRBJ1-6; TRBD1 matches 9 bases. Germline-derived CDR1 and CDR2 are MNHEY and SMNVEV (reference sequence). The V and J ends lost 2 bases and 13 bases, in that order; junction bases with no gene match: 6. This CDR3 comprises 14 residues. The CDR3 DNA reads TGTGCCAGCAGTTTAGGGACAGGGATGGGCCCCCTCCACTTT. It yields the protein CASSLGTGMGPLHF.